Below, one T cell receptor (beta chain) is given with its context. A single count supports this clone. The specificity of this receptor is unknown. No quality values exist for individual bases; no much larger clone is one base distant. This sample is part of a study of control samples from healthy donors and cancer patients (dated by TCRdb to about 2020). The germline V and J ends show losses of 5 bases and 9 bases respectively, and no gene match explains 17 bases of the junction. The germline V gene (reference sequence) provides CDR1 SGHKS and CDR2 YYEKEE. Inclusive of the bounding cysteine and phenylalanine, the CDR3 is 16 residues long. Left in the record is the CDR3 DNA by itself, 48 bases read in frame from the first base. The method was the immunoSEQ multiplex PCR assay. Sourced from immuneACCESS, this table was stored by TCRdb with only in-frame sequences that have V and J called. A share of the clones is absent; for the studies checked, an unresolved V gene accounts for under half, and the remainder has no known explanation. In this sample the table shows roughly 130,000 clones, around nine tenths of which occur a single time. The ten most abundant clones make up roughly 3.2% of the sample.

The chain is encoded by TRBV5-5 joined to TRBJ2-5, and 9 junctional nucleotides match TRBD1. Material: blood. This TCR was sampled from a man aged 50 to 59 in good health. The CDR3 amino acid sequence is: CASSWGIGTGRGAQYF. The nucleotides read TGTGCCAGCAGTTGGGGAATCGGGACAGGGAGAGGGGCCCAGTACTTC.